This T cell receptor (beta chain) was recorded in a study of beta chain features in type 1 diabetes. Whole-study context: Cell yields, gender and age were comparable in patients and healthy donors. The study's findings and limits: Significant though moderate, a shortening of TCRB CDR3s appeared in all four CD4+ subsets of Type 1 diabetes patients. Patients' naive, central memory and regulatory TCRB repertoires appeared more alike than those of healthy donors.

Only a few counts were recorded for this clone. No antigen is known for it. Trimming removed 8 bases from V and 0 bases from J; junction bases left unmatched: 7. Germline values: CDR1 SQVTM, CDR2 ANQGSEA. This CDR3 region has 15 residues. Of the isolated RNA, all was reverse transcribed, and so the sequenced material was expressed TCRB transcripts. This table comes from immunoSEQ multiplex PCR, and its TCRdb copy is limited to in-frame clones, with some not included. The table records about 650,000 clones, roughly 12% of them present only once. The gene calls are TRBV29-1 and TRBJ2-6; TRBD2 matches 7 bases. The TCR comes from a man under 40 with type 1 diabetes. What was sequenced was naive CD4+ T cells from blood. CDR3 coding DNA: TGCAGCTACTCACGGGGGGACTCTGGGGCCAACGTCCTGACTTTC. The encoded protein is CSYSRGDSGANVLTF. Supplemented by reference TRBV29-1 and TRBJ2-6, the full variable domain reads SAVISQKPSRDICQRGTSLTIQCQVDSQVTMMFWYRQQPGQSLTLIATANQGSEATYESGFVIDKFPISRPNLTFSTLTVSNMSPEDSSIYLCSYSRGDSGANVLTFGAGSRLTVL.